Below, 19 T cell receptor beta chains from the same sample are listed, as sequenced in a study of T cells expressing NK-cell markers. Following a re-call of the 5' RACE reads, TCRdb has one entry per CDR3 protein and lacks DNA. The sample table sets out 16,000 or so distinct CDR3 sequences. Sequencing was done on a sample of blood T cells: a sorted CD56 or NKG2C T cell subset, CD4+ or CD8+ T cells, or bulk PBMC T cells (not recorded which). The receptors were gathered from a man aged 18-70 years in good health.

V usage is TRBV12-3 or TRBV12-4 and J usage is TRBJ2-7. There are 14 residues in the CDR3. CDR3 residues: CASSFRSFDYEQYF.

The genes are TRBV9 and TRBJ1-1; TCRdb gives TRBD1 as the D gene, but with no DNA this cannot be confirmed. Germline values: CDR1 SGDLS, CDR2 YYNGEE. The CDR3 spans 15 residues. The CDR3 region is CASSVGGLPGTEAFF.

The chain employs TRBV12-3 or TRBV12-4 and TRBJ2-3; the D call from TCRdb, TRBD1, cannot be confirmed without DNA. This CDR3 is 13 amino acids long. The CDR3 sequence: CASSLWGYDTQYF.

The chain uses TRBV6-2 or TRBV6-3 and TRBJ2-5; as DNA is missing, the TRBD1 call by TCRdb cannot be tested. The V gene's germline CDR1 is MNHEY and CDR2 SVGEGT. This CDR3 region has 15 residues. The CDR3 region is CASSRNTGGQETQYF.

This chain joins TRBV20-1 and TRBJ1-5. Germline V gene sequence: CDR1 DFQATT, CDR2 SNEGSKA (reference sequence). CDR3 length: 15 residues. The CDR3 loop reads CSARDLEYSNQPQHF.

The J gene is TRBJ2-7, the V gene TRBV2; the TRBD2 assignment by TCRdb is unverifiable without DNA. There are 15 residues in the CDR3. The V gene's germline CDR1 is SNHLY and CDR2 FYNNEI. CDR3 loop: CASSDGLAGAKEQYF.

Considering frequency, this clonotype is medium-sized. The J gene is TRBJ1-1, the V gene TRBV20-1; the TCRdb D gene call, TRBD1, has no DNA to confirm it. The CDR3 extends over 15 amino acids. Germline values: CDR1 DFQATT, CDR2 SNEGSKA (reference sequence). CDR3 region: CSARATEGVGTEAFF.

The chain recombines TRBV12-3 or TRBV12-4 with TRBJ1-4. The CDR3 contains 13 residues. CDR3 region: CASSPSAFEKLFF.

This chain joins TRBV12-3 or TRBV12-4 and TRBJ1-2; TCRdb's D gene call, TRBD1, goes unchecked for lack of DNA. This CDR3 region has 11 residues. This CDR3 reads CASSLSGGYTF.

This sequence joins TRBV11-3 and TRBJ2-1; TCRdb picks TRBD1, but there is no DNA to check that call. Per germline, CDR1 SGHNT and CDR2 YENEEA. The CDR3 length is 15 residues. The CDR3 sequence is CASSLMAGADNEQFF.

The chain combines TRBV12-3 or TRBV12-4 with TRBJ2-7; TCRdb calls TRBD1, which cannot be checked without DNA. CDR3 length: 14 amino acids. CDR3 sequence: CASSRGGASNEQYF.

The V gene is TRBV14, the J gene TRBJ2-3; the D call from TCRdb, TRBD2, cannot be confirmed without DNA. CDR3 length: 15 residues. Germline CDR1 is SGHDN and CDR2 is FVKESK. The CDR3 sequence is CASSQRRSRTDTQYF.

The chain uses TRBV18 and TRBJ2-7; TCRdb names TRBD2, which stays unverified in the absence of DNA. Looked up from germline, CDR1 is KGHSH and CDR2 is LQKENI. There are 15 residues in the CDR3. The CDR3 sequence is CASSPGQAGLNEQYF.

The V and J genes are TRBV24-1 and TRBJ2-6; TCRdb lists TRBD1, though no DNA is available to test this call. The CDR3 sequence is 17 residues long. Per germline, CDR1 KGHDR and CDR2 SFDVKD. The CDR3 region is CATSDARRGAGANVLTF.

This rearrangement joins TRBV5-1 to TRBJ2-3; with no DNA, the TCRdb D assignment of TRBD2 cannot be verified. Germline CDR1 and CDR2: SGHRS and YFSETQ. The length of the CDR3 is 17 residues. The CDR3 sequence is CASSGALAGAGTDTQYF. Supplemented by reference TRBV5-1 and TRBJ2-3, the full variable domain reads KAGVTQTPRYLIKTRGQQVTLSCSPISGHRSVSWYQQTPGQGLQFLFEYFSETQRNKGNFPGRFSGRQFSNSRSEMNVSTLELGDSALYLCASSGALAGAGTDTQYFGPGTRLTVL.

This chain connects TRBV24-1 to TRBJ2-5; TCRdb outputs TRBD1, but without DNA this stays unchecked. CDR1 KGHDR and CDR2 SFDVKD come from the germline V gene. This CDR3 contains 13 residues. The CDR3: CATRRTGQETQYF.

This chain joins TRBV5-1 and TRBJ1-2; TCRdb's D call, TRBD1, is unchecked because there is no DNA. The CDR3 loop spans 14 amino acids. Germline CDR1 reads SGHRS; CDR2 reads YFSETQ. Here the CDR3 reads CASSLGGQALGYTF.

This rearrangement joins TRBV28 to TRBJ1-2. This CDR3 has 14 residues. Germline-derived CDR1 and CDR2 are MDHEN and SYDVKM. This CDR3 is CASSRETANYGYTF.

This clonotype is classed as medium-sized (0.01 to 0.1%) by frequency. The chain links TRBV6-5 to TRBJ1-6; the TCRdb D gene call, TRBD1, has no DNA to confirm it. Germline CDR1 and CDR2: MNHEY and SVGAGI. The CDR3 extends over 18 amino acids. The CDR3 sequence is CASSYSKTGGIYNSPLHF.